This TCR beta chain was observed in a study of radiotherapy plus CTLA-4 blockade in lung cancer. Study outcomes and limitations: Among reported predictors of response, early blood T cell clone dynamics with interferon-beta performed best. Following radiotherapy plus ipilimumab, tumor-derived TCR clones expanded in the blood.

As for this clone: Its antigen remains unknown.

The table came from immunoSEQ multiplex PCR; TCRdb's copy has only in-frame clones and leaves some out. The profile shows roughly 120,000 clones, just under 80% of them singletons. J was trimmed by 4 bases and V by 0 bases; bases with no gene match: 4. Germline CDR1 LNHDA, CDR2 SQIVND (reference sequence). The CDR3 totals 15 residues. The input for sequencing was peripheral blood, taken from a patient treated with radiotherapy plus ipilimumab. This chain joins TRBV19 and TRBJ1-2; TRBD1 matches 8 bases. This sequence was found in a human donor with non-small cell lung cancer who had a partial response to radiotherapy plus ipilimumab. The CDR3 nucleotides are TGTGCCAGTAGTATAGATGGGCAGGGGGCCTATGGCTACACCTTC. Protein sequence: CASSIDGQGAYGYTF.